The source of this T cell receptor (beta chain) is a study of technical replicates of blood from a handful of donors. The CDR3 length is 14 residues. The V and J ends lost 6 bases and 3 bases, in that order; junction bases with no gene match: 4. CDR1 SNHLY and CDR2 FYNNEI come from the germline V gene. The data were produced by immunoSEQ multiplex PCR, yet TCRdb's version contains in-frame clones alone and is incomplete. Of 70,000 to 95,000 clones detected, approximately 95% appear once; the ten largest clones hold about 0.27%. The TCR comes from a human donor in good health. Sequenced sample: T cells isolated from PBMCs. The chain couples TRBV2 to TRBJ1-4; 7 bases are a match to TRBD1. The CDR3 spells CASRSGGANEKLFF. The CDR3 coding sequence is TGTGCCAGCAGATCAGGGGGTGCTAATGAAAAACTGTTTTTT.